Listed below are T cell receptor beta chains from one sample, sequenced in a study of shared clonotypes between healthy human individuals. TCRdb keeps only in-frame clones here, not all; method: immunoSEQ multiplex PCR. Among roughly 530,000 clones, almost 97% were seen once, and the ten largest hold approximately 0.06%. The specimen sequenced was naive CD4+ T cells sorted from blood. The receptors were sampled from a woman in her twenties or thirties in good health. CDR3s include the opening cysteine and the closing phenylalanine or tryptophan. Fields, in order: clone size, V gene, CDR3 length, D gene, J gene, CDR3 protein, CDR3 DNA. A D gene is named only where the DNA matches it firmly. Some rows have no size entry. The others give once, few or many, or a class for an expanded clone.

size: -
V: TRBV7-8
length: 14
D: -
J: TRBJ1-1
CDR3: CASSRRVGNTEAFF
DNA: TGTGCCAGCAGCAGGCGGGTAGGAAATACTGAAGCTTTCTTT

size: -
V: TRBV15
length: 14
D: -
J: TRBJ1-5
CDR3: CATSRESGYQPQHF
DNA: TGTGCCACCAGCAGAGAATCAGGGTACCAGCCCCAGCATTTT

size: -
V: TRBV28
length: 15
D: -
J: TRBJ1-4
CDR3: CASSLAGAGDEKLFF
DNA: TGTGCCAGCAGTTTAGCGGGGGCGGGGGATGAAAAACTGTTTTTT

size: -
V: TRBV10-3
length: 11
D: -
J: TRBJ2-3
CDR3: CAIDRGDTQYF
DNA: TGTGCCATAGACCGGGGAGATACGCAGTATTTT

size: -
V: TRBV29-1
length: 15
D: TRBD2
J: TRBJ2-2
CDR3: CSVGIGGSFTGELFF
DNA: TGCAGCGTTGGTATTGGCGGGAGTTTCACCGGGGAGCTGTTTTTT

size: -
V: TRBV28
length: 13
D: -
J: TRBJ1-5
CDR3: CASSQVRRQPQHF
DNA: TGTGCCAGCAGTCAAGTCCGAAGGCAGCCCCAGCATTTT

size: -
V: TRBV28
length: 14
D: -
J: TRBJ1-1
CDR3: CASRPKGRNTEAFF
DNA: TGTGCCAGCAGACCGAAGGGACGGAACACTGAAGCTTTCTTT

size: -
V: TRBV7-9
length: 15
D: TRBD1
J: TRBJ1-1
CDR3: CASSLGSGGRTEAFF
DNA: TGTGCCAGCAGCTTAGGCTCAGGGGGAAGGACTGAAGCTTTCTTT

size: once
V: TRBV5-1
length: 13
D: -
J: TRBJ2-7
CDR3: CASSVGPTYEQYF
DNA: TGCGCCAGCAGCGTGGGCCCGACTTACGAGCAGTACTTC

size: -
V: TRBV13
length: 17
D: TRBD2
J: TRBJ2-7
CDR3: CASSFNSLGTMVREQYF
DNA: TGTGCCAGCAGCTTTAACAGCCTCGGGACTATGGTTCGGGAGCAGTACTTC

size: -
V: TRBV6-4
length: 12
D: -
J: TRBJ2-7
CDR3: CASSGDNYEQYF
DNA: TGTGCCAGCAGTGGGGACAACTACGAGCAGTACTTC

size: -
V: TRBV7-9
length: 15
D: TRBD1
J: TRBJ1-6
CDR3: CASSLGTGAHSPLHF
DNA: TGTGCCAGCAGCTTAGGCACAGGGGCGCACTCACCCCTCCACTTT

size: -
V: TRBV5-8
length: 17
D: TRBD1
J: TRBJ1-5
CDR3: CASTKRTGGRGNQPQHF
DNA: TGTGCCAGCACCAAAAGGACAGGGGGCAGAGGCAATCAGCCCCAGCATTTT

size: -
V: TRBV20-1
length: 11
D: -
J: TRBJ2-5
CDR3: CSARYQETQYF
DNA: TGCAGTGCCAGGTACCAAGAGACCCAGTACTTC

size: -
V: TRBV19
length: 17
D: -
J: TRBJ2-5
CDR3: CASSSHVGGQRSETQYF
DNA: TGTGCCAGTAGTAGCCACGTGGGGGGCCAAAGAAGTGAGACCCAGTACTTC

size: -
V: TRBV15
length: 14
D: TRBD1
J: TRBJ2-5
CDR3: CATSRNRGQETQYF
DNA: TGTGCCACCAGCAGAAACAGGGGGCAAGAGACCCAGTACTTC

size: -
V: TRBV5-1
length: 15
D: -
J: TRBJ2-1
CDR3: CASNLLGSSYNEQFF
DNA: TGCGCCAGCAATTTACTAGGAAGCTCCTACAATGAGCAGTTCTTC

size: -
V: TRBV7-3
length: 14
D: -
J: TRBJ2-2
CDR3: CASSFAGANGELFF
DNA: TGTGCCAGCAGCTTCGCAGGCGCAAACGGGGAGCTGTTTTTT

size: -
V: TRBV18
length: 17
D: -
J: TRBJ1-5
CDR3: CASSPQMRDTGWEPQHF
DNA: TGTGCCAGCTCACCACAAATGCGGGACACCGGTTGGGAGCCCCAGCATTTT

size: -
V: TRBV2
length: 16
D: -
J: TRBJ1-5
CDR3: CASSVGRLMSNQPQHF
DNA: TGTGCCAGCAGTGTCGGCAGGCTTATGAGCAATCAGCCCCAGCATTTT

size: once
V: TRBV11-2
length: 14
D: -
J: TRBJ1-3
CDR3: CASSRTDSGNTIYF
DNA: TGTGCCAGCAGCCGCACAGACTCTGGAAACACCATATATTTT

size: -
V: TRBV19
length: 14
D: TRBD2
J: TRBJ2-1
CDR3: CASSWTSGSHEQFF
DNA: TGTGCCAGTTCCTGGACTAGCGGGAGTCATGAGCAGTTCTTC

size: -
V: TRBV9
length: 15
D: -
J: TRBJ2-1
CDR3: CASSVGGLLSNEQFF
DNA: TGTGCCAGCAGCGTAGGAGGGTTACTATCCAATGAGCAGTTCTTC

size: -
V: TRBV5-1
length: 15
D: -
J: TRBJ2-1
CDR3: CASETGLGSYNEQFF
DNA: TGCGCCTCCGAAACCGGGCTCGGCTCCTACAATGAGCAGTTCTTC

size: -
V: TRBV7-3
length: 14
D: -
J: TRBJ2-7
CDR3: CASSSPGGNHEQYF
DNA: TGTGCCAGCAGCTCCCCGGGCGGGAACCACGAGCAGTACTTC

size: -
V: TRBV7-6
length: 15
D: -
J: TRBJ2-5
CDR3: CASSFLAGVQETQYF
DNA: TGTGCCAGCAGCTTTCTAGCTGGGGTCCAAGAGACCCAGTACTTC

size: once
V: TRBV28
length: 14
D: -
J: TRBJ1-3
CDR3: CASSLPHSGNTIYF
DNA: TGTGCCAGCAGTTTACCCCACTCTGGAAACACCATATATTTT

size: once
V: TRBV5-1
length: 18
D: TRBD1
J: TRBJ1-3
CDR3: CASSLFGTGGYTGNTIYF
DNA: TGCGCCAGCAGCTTGTTTGGGACAGGGGGCTACACTGGAAACACCATATATTTT

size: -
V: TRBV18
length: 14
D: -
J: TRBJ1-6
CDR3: CASSPVPPNSPLHF
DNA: TGTGCCAGCTCACCAGTTCCCCCGAACTCACCCCTCCACTTT

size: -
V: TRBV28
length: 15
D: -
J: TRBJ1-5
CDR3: CASSEGTLSNQPQHF
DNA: TGTGCCAGCAGTGAAGGGACACTTAGCAATCAGCCCCAGCATTTT

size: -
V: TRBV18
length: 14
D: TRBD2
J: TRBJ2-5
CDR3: CASSPAPGGETQYF
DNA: TGTGCCAGCTCACCAGCGCCGGGGGGAGAGACCCAGTACTTC

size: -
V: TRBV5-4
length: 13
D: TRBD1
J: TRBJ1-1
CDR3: CASSSYRGTEAFF
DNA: TGTGCCAGCAGCTCCTACAGGGGCACTGAAGCTTTCTTT

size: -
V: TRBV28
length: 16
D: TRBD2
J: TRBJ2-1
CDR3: CASSFFLAGDLNEQFF
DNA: TGTGCCAGCAGTTTCTTCCTAGCGGGGGATCTAAATGAGCAGTTCTTC

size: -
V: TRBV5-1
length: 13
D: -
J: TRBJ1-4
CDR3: CASSLGVTEKLFF
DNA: TGCGCCAGCAGCTTGGGGGTTACTGAAAAACTGTTTTTT

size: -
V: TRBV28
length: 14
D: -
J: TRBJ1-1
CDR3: CASSDHRGTTEAFF
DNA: TGTGCCAGCAGCGACCACAGAGGGACAACGGAAGCTTTCTTT

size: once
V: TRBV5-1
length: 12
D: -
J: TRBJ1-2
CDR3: CASSQWEDGYTF
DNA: TGCGCCAGCAGCCAGTGGGAGGATGGCTACACCTTC

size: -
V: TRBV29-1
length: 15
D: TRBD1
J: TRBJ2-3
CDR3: CSVEAQDRGPDTQYF
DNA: TGCAGCGTTGAAGCCCAGGACAGGGGGCCAGATACGCAGTATTTT

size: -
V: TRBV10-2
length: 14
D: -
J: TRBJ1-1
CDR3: CASTYGTLNTEAFF
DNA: TGCGCCAGCACTTATGGGACGTTGAACACTGAAGCTTTCTTT

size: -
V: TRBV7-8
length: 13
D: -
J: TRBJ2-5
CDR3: CASSLGGGETQYF
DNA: TGTGCCAGCAGCTTAGGAGGGGGGGAGACCCAGTACTTC

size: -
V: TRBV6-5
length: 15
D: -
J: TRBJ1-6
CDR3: CASSLGRPSGSPLHF
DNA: TGTGCCAGCTCCCTGGGCAGGCCCAGTGGTTCACCCCTCCACTTT

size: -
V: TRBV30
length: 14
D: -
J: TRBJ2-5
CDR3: CAWSAGGHPGDQYF
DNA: TGTGCCTGGAGCGCCGGGGGCCACCCTGGGGACCAGTACTTC

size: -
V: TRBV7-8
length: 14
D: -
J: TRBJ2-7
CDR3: CASKTGASRYEQYF
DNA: TGTGCCAGCAAGACCGGGGCATCCCGCTACGAGCAGTACTTC

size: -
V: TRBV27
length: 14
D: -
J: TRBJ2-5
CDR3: CASSLFPGGETQYF
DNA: TGTGCCAGCAGTTTATTTCCAGGCGGAGAGACCCAGTACTTC

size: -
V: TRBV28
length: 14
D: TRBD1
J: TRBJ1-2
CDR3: CASRLGQGVYGYTF
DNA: TGTGCCAGCAGATTGGGACAGGGGGTCTATGGCTACACCTTC

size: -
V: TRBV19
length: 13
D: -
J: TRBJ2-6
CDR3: CASKVSGANVLTF
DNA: TGTGCCAGTAAAGTCTCTGGGGCCAACGTCCTGACTTTC

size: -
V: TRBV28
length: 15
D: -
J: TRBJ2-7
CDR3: CASRHRLERSYEQYF
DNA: TGTGCCAGCAGACACCGACTAGAGAGGTCCTACGAGCAGTACTTC

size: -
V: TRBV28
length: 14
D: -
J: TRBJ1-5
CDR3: CASSLGSSNQPQHF
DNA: TGTGCCAGCAGTTTGGGATCGAGCAATCAGCCCCAGCATTTT

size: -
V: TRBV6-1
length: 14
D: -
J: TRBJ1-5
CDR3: CASSEGAANQPQHF
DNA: TGTGCCAGCAGTGAAGGGGCAGCAAATCAGCCCCAGCATTTT

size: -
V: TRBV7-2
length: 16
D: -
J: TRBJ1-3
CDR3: CASSLASGVGGNTIYF
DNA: TGTGCCAGCAGCTTAGCGTCTGGGGTAGGCGGAAACACCATATATTTT

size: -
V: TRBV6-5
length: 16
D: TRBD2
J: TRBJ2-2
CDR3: CASSYEVGLATGELFF
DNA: TGTGCCAGCAGTTACGAGGTGGGACTAGCGACCGGGGAGCTGTTTTTT

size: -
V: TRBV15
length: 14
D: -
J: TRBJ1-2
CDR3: CATSRPDWDYGYTF
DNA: TGTGCCACCAGCAGACCGGACTGGGACTATGGCTACACCTTC